This passage covers 5 T cell receptor beta chains from one sample sequenced in a study of blood T cell repertoires in COVID-19. Clones were read by immunoSEQ multiplex PCR, and TCRdb kept only the in-frame ones, dropping some. The data contain around 170,000 clones, about 85% of them singletons. The sequenced material came from peripheral blood. These receptors were obtained from a man in his sixties or seventies who had recovered from COVID-19.

This sequence joins TRBV9 and TRBJ2-2, with D tentatively TRBD2 (6 bases). The V gene lost 2 bases and the J gene lost 5 bases, with 7 bases spanning the gap. The germline CDR1 and CDR2 sequences are SGDLS and YYNGEE. The CDR3 is 13 amino acids. CDR3 in amino acids: CASSVGSTGELFF. Here the CDR3 DNA reads TGTGCCAGCAGCGTCGGGAGTACCGGGGAGCTGTTTTTT.

This clone came up a few times. This chain connects TRBV5-1 to TRBJ1-4; D is ambiguous. The V and J ends lost 3 bases and 5 bases respectively, with 8 bases between them. The V gene's germline CDR1 is SGHRS and CDR2 YFSETQ. The CDR3 extends over 13 amino acids. For the CDR3, the DNA is TGCGCCAGCAGCTCGTATTTGAATGAAAAACTGTTTTTT. Its translation is CASSSYLNEKLFF.

The J gene is TRBJ2-4, the V gene TRBV2, with 10 bases fitting TRBD2. With V trimmed by 6 bases and J by 9 bases, 11 bases remained unmatched. There are 15 residues in the CDR3. CDR1 and CDR2 (germline): SNHLY, FYNNEI. The CDR3 DNA follows: TGTGCCAGCAGAGCGGGAGGGGTGGTGTCGAGCATTCAGTACTTC. Encoded protein: CASRAGGVVSSIQYF. The full variable domain, completed using reference TRBV2 and TRBJ2-4, is EPEVTQTPSHQVTQMGQEVILRCVPISNHLYFYWYRQILGQKVEFLVSFYNNEISEKSEIFDDQFSVERPDGSNFTLKIRSTKLEDSAMYFCASRAGGVVSSIQYFGAGTRLSVL.

The chain has TRBV28 and TRBJ1-2; D may be TRBD1 (5 bases). CDR1 and CDR2 (germline): MDHEN, SYDVKM. Trimming removed 6 bases from V and 6 bases from J, with 14 bases in between. The CDR3 runs to 13 residues. The CDR3 sequence is CASRKGSLDGYTF. CDR3 coding DNA: TGTGCCAGCAGAAAGGGGTCATTGGATGGCTACACCTTC.

The chain uses TRBV20-1 and TRBJ2-1; tentatively, D is TRBD1 (6 bases). Germline CDR1 DFQATT, CDR2 SNEGSKA (reference sequence). This CDR3 comprises 16 residues. V gave up 3 bases and J gave up 2 bases, with 17 bases separating them. The CDR3 sequence is CSASTPGRGPYNEQFF. Written as DNA, the CDR3 is TGCAGTGCTAGTACCCCCGGCAGGGGCCCCTACAATGAGCAGTTCTTC.